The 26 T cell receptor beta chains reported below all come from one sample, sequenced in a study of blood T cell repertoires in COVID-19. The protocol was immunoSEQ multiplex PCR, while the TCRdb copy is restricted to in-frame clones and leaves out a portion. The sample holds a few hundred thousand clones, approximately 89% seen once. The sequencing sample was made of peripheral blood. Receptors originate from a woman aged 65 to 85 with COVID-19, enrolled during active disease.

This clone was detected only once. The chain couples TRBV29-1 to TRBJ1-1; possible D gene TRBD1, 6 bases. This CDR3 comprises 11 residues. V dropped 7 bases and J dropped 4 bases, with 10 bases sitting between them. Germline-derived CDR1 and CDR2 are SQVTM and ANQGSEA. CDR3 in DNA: TGCAGCGCCAACAGGGCCACTGAAGCTTTCTTT. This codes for CSANRATEAFF.

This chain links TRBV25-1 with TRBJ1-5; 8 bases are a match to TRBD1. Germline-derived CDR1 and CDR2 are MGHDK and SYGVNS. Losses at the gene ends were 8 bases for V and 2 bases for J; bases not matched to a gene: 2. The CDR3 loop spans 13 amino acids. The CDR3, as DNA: TGTGCCAGCCGACAGGGGCGCAATCAGCCCCAGCATTTT. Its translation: CASRQGRNQPQHF.

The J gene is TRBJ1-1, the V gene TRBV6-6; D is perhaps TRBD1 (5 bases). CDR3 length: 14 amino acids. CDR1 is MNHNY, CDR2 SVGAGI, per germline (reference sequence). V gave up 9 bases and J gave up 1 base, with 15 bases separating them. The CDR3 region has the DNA TGTGCCAGTGGCCAGCAAAGGGGGAACACTGAAGCTTTCTTT. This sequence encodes CASGQQRGNTEAFF.

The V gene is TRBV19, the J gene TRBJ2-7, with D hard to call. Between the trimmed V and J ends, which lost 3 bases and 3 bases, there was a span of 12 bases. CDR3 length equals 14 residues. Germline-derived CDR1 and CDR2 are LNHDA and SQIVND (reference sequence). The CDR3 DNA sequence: TGTGCCAGTAGTATTGGGCAGGCTATCTACGAGCAGTACTTC. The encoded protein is CASSIGQAIYEQYF.

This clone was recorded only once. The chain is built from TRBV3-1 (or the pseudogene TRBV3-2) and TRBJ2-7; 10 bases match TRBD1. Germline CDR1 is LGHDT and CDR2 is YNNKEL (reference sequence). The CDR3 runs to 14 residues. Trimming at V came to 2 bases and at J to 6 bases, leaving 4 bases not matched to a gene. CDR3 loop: CASSQSDRGLEQYF. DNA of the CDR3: TGTGCCAGCAGCCAATCAGACAGGGGGCTCGAGCAGTACTTC.

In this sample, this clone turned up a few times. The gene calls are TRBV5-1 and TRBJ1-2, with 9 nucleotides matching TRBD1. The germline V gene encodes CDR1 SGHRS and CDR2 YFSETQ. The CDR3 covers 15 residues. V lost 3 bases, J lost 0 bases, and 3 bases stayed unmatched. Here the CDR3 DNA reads TGCGCCAGCAGCTGGGGACAGGGAACTAACTATGGCTACACCTTC. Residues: CASSWGQGTNYGYTF.

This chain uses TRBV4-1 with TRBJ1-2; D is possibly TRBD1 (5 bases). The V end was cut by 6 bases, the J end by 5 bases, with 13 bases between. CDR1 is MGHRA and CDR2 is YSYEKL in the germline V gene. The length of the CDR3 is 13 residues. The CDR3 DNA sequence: TGCGCCAGCAGTCCCGGACAAGCTTATGGCTACACCTTC. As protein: CASSPGQAYGYTF.

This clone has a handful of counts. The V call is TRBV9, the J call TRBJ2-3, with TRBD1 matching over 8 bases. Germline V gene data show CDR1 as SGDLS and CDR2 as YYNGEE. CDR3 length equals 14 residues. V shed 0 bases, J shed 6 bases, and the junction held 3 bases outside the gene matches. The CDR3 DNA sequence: TGTGCCAGCAGCGTAGGGACAGGGTCGGATACGCAGTATTTT. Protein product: CASSVGTGSDTQYF. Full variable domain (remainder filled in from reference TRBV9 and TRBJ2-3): DSGVTQTPKHLITATGQRVTLRCSPRSGDLSVYWYQQSLDQGLQFLIQYYNGEERAKGNILERFSAQQFPDLHSELNLSSLELGDSALYFCASSVGTGSDTQYFGPGTRLTVL.

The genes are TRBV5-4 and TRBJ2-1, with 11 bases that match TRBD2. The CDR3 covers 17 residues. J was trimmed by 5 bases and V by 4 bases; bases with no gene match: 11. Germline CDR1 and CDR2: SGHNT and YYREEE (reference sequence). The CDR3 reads CASSRITGTSGNNEQFF. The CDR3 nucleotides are TGTGCCAGCAGCCGAATCACCGGGACTAGCGGTAACAATGAGCAGTTCTTC. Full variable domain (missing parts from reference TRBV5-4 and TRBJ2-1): ETGVTQSPTHLIKTRGQQVTLRCSSQSGHNTVSWYQQALGQGPQFIFQYYREEENGRGNFPPRFSGLQFPNYSSELNVNALELDDSALYLCASSRITGTSGNNEQFFGPGTRLTVL.

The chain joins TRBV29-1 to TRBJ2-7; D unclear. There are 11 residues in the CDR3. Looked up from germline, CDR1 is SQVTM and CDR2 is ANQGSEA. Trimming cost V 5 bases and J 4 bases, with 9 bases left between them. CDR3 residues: CSVKLEYEQYF. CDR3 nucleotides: TGCAGCGTTAAGCTTGAATACGAGCAGTACTTC.

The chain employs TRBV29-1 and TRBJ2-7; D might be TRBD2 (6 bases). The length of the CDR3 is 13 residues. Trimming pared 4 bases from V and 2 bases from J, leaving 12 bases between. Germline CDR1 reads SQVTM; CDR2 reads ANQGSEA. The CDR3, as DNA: TGCAGCGTTGGTGGGGGGAAGACCTACGAGCAGTACTTC. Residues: CSVGGGKTYEQYF.

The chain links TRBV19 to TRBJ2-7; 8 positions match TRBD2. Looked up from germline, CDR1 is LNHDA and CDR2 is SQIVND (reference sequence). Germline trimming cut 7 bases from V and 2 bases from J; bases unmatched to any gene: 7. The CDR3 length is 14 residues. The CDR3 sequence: CASTPGGGTYEQYF. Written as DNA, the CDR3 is TGTGCCAGTACCCCTGGCGGGGGGACCTACGAGCAGTACTTC.

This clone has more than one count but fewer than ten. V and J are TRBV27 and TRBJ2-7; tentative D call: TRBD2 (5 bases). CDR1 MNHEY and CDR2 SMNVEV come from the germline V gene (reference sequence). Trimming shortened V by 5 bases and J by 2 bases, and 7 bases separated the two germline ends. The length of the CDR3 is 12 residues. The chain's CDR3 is CASSGAAYEQYF. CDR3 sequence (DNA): TGTGCCAGCAGTGGAGCGGCCTACGAGCAGTACTTC.

This CDR3 reads CASSGTGGGKLTQYF. In nucleotides, the CDR3 is TGTGCCAGCAGCGGGACAGGGGGCGGAAAGCTGACCCAGTACTTC. The V gene is TRBV6-2 or TRBV6-3, the J gene TRBJ2-5; 12 nucleotides match TRBD1. Germline V gives CDR1 MNHEY, CDR2 SVGEGT. The CDR3 contains 15 residues. With 6 bases clipped from V and 7 bases from J, the junction kept 9 bases outside the gene matches.

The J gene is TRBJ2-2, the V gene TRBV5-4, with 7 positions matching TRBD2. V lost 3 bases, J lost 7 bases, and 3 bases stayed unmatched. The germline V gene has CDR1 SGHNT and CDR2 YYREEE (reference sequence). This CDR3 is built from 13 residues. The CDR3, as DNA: TGTGCCAGCAGCTCGGGAGGCGGCGGGGAGCTGTTTTTT. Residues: CASSSGGGGELFF.

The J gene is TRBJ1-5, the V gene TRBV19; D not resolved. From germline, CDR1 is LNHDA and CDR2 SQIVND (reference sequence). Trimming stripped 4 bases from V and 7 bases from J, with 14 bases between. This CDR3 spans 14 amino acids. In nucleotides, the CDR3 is TGTGCCAGTAGTAATACGGGATCGGGGCAGCCCCAGCATTTT. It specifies CASSNTGSGQPQHF. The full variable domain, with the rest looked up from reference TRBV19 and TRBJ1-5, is DGGITQSPKYLFRKEGQNVTLSCEQNLNHDAMYWYRQDPGQGLRLIYYSQIVNDFQKGDIAEGYSVSREKKESFPLTVTSAQKNPTAFYLCASSNTGSGQPQHFGDGTRLSIL.

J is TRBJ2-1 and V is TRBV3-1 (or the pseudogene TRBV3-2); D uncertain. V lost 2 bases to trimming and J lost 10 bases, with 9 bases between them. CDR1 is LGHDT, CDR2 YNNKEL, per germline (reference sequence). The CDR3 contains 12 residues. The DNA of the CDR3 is TGTGCCAGCAGCCAATCAAACTTAGAGCAGTTCTTC. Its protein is CASSQSNLEQFF.

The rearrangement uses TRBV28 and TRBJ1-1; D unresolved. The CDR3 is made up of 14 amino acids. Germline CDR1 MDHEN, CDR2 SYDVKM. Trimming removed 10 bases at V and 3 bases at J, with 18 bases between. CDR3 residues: CATRKSYRDTEAFF. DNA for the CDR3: TGTGCCACACGAAAATCTTACCGGGACACTGAAGCTTTCTTT.

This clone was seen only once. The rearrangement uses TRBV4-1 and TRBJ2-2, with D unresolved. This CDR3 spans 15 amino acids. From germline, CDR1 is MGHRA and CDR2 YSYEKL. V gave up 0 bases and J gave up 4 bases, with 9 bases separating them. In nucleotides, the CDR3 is TGCGCCAGCAGCCAAGAGCGGCGCATCACCGGGGAGCTGTTTTTT. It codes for CASSQERRITGELFF.

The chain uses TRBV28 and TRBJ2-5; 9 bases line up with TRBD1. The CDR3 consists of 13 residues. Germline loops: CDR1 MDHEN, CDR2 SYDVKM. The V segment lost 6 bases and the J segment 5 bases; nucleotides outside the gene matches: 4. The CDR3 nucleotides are TGTGCCAGCAGCAACAGGGGGCTGGAGACCCAGTACTTC. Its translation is CASSNRGLETQYF.

This chain's CDR3 is CASSLGGRYNEQFF. The CDR3 DNA is TGTGCCAGCAGCTTAGGTGGGCGCTACAATGAGCAGTTCTTC. The rearrangement uses TRBV7-2 and TRBJ2-1; D ambiguous. This CDR3 spans 14 amino acids. CDR1 SGHTA and CDR2 FQGNSA come from the germline V gene. The germline V and J ends were trimmed by 1 base and 3 bases, with 7 bases remaining between them.

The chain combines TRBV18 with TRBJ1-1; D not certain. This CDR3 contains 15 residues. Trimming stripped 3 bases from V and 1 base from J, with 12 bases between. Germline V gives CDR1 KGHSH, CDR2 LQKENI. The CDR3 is CASSPGSYSNTEAFF. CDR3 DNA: TGTGCCAGCTCACCGGGCAGCTACTCGAACACTGAAGCTTTCTTT.

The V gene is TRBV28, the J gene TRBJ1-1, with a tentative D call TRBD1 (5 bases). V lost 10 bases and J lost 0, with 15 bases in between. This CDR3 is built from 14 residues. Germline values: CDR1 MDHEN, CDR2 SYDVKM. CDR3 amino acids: CAIRYGRVNTEAFF. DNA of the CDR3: TGTGCCATCCGATACGGCAGGGTGAACACTGAAGCTTTCTTT.

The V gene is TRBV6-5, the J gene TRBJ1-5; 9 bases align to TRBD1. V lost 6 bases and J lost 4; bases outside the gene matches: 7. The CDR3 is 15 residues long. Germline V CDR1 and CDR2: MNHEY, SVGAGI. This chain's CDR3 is CASSNGGQGNQPQHF. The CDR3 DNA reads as TGTGCCAGCAGCAACGGGGGACAGGGTAATCAGCCCCAGCATTTT.

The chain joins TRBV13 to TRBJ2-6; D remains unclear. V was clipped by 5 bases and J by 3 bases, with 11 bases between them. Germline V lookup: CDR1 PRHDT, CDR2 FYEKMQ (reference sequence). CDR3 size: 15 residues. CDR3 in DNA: TGTGCCAGCAGCCAGTGGTTTGGTGGGGCCAACGTCCTGACTTTC. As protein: CASSQWFGGANVLTF.

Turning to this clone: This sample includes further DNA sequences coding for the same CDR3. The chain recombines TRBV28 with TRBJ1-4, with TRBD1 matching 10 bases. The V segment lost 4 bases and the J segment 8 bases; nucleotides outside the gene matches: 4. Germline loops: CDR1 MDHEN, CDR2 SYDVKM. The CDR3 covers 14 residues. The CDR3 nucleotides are TGTGCCAGCAGTTCGGGACAGGGGAACGAAAAACTGTTTTTT. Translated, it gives CASSSGQGNEKLFF.